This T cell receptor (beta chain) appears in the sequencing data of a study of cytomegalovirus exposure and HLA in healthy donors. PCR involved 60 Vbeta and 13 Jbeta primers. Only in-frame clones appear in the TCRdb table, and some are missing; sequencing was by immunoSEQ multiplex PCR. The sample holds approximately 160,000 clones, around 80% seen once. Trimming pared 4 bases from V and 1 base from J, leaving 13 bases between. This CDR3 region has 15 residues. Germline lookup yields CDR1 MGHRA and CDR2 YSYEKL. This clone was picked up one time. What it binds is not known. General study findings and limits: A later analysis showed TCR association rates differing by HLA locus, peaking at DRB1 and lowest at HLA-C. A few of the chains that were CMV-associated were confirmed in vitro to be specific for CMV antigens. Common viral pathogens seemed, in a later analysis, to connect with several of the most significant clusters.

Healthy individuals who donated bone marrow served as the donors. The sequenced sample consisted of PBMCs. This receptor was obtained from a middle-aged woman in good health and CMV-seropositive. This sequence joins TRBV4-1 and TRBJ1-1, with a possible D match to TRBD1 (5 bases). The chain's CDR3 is CASSLGHVGNTEAFF. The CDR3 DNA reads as TGCGCCAGCAGCCTCGGACACGTGGGGAACACTGAAGCTTTCTTT.